What follows are 13 T cell receptor beta chains derived from one specimen sequenced in a study of regulatory T cells in long-lasting Graves disease. Investigators prepared the TCR beta libraries by applying iRepertoire HTBI primers and Arm-PCR of CDR3 regions. MiXCR was run by TCRdb on the multiplex PCR reads, yielding one entry per CDR3 protein. The sample contains over 300,000 distinct CDR3 sequences, around a sixth of which appear only once. Time point here: newly diagnosed GD, antithyroid drugs for less than 3 months. PBMCs were the source of the RNA used for TCR sequencing. The source was peripheral blood mononuclear cells (PBMCs), collected at new diagnosis, from a patient treated with antithyroid drugs. The receptor set was obtained from a female donor with Graves disease.

This clonotype was recorded a few times. The gene calls are TRBV28 and TRBJ1-6; D gene unclear. Per germline, CDR1 MDHEN and CDR2 SYDVKM. CDR3 length: 14 amino acids. The V and J ends lost 0 bases and 10 bases respectively, with 10 bases between them. In nucleotides, the CDR3 is TGTGCCAGCAGTTTATGGGGCAACCGATCACCCCTCCACTTT. This encodes CASSLWGNRSPLHF.

This clonotype came up a few times. The rearrangement joins TRBV12-3 or TRBV12-4 to TRBJ2-5, with 8 bases matching TRBD2. The CDR3 runs 15 residues. The ends lost 6 bases at V and 2 bases at J; junction bases unmatched: 8. This chain's CDR3 is CASSRIGGGQETQYF. The CDR3 nucleotides read TGTGCCAGCAGCCGAATCGGGGGGGGACAAGAGACCCAGTACTTC.

This clonotype turned up a few times. The chain is built from TRBV6-9 and TRBJ1-2; tentatively, D is TRBD1 (5 bases). The CDR3 contains 14 residues. Trimming pared 4 bases from V and 2 bases from J, leaving 11 bases between. Per germline, CDR1 MNHGY and CDR2 SVAAGI. The CDR3 coding sequence is TGTGCCAGCAGTTCCCGGGGCCAAAACTATGGCTACACCTTC. Its translation is CASSSRGQNYGYTF.

Here the CDR3 reads CASSPPRNGYEQFF. CDR3 DNA: TGTGCCAGCAGCCCCCCTAGGAACGGCTATGAGCAGTTCTTC. The chain employs TRBV28 and TRBJ2-1, with D unresolved. The length of the CDR3 is 14 residues. The V gene's germline CDR1 is MDHEN and CDR2 SYDVKM. V shed 6 bases and J shed 8 bases, with 17 bases lying between them.

In its sample, this clonotype was seen many times. The chain combines TRBV3-1 with TRBJ1-1, with D possibly matching TRBD1 (5 bases). The V and J ends lost 1 base and 6 bases respectively, with 12 bases between them. This CDR3 spans 14 amino acids. The germline CDR1 and CDR2 sequences are LGHDT and YNNKEL (reference sequence). The CDR3 DNA reads TGTGCCAGCAGCCAAGGGCTGCAGACAGCTGAAGCTTTCTTT. Amino acid sequence: CASSQGLQTAEAFF.

This clonotype was seen repeatedly, ten times or more. V is TRBV12-3 or TRBV12-4 and J is TRBJ1-6, with 10 bases fitting TRBD1. The CDR3 totals 19 residues. Trimming cost V 5 bases and J 7 bases; bases outside gene matches: 17. The chain's CDR3 is CASSPRRDRGPIWNSPLHF. In nucleotides, the CDR3 is TGTGCCAGCAGTCCTCGCCGGGACAGGGGACCTATATGGAATTCACCCCTCCACTTT.

This clonotype was counted between two and nine times. The chain's CDR3 is CASSLQGARNGYTF. In nucleotides, the CDR3 is TGTGCCAGCAGTTTGCAGGGGGCGCGTAATGGCTACACCTTC. The genes are TRBV28 and TRBJ1-2, with 8 nucleotides matching TRBD1. From germline, CDR1 is MDHEN and CDR2 SYDVKM. CDR3 length: 14 residues. V shed 3 bases, J shed 6 bases, and the junction held 6 bases outside the gene matches.

This clonotype was counted a few times. V usage is TRBV18 and J usage is TRBJ1-5, with a tentative D call TRBD1 (5 bases). There are 14 residues in the CDR3. CDR1 and CDR2 (germline): KGHSH, LQKENI. The V end lost 2 bases, the J end lost 7 bases, and 12 bases lay between the germline ends. The CDR3 here is CASSPTKGRQPQHF. CDR3 DNA sequence: TGTGCCAGCTCACCAACCAAGGGGAGGCAGCCCCAGCATTTT.

The V and J genes are TRBV10-2 and TRBJ1-5; no definite D call. Germline values: CDR1 WSHSY, CDR2 SAAADI. Trimming pared 4 bases from V and 8 bases from J, leaving 12 bases between. This CDR3 contains 13 residues. This CDR3 reads CASSVRGKEPQHF. CDR3 DNA: TGCGCCAGCAGTGTGCGGGGAAAGGAGCCCCAGCATTTT.

This clonotype was recorded many times. This sequence joins TRBV11-2 and TRBJ2-5; D remains ambiguous. This CDR3 is 13 amino acids long. Trimming shortened V by 2 bases and J by 7 bases, and 11 bases separated the two germline ends. CDR1 SGHAT and CDR2 FQNNGV come from the germline V gene. The CDR3 loop reads CASSLPSVGTQYF. CDR3 nucleotides: TGTGCCAGCAGCTTACCGTCGGTTGGGACCCAGTACTTC.

This clonotype was observed many times. V gene TRBV7-2 combines with J gene TRBJ2-1, with 9 positions matching TRBD1. V dropped 5 bases and J dropped 4; count of bases not matched to a gene: 6. Germline V gene sequence: CDR1 SGHTA, CDR2 FQGNSA. There are 15 residues in the CDR3. CDR3 loop: CASSLGQGGYNEQFF. The CDR3 DNA sequence: TGTGCCAGCAGCCTGGGACAGGGAGGGTACAATGAGCAGTTCTTC.

This clonotype was found many times. This chain connects TRBV12-3 or TRBV12-4 to TRBJ2-3, with 7 bases identical to TRBD1. The V and J ends lost 5 bases and 4 bases, in that order; junction bases with no gene match: 9. The CDR3 is 15 residues long. The CDR3 region is CASSPRRQGSDTQYF. The CDR3 DNA reads as TGTGCCAGCAGTCCCCGACGACAGGGTTCAGATACGCAGTATTTT.

The rearrangement uses TRBV12-3 or TRBV12-4 and TRBJ2-7, with 10 bases identical to TRBD1. This CDR3 has 15 amino acids. V lost 3 bases, J lost 5 bases, and 7 bases stayed unmatched. The CDR3 spells CASSFRGGQGNEQYF. DNA of the CDR3: TGTGCCAGCAGTTTCCGGGGGGGACAGGGGAACGAGCAGTACTTC.